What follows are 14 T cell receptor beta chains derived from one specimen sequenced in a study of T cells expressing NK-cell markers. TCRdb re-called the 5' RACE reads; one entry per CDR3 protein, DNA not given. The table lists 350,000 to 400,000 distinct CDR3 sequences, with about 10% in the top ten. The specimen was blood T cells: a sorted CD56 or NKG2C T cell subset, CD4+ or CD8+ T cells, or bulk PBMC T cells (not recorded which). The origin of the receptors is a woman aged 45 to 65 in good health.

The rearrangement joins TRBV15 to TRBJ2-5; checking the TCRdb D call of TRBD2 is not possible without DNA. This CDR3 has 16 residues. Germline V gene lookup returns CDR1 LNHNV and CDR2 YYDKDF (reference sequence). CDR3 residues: CATSRAREGLGETQYF.

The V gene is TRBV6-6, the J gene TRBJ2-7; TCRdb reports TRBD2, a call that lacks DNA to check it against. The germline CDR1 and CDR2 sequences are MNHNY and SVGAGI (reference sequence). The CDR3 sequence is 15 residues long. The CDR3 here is CASRQGGVESYEQYF.

The CDR3 spells CSGKQGNEQFF. The J gene is TRBJ2-1, the V gene TRBV29-1; there is no DNA to check the TCRdb D call of TRBD1. Looked up from germline, CDR1 is SQVTM and CDR2 is ANQGSEA. CDR3 length equals 11 residues.

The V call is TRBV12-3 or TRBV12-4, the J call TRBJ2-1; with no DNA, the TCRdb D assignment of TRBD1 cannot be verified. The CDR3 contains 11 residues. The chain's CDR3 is CASNKGDEQFF.

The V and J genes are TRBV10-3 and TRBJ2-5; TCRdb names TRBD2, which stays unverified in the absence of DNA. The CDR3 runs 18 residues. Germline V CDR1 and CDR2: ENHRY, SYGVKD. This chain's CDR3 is CAISGGAEGDPRQETQYF.

CDR3 in amino acids: CASSRTGVRPLPEAFF. The gene calls are TRBV7-9 and TRBJ1-1; TCRdb proposes TRBD1, but this gene call is untestable without DNA. The CDR3 covers 16 residues. Germline lookup yields CDR1 SEHNR and CDR2 FQNEAQ (reference sequence).

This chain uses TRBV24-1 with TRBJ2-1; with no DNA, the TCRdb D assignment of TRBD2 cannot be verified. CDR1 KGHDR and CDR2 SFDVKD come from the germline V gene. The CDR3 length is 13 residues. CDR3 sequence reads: CATSDPRYNEQFF.

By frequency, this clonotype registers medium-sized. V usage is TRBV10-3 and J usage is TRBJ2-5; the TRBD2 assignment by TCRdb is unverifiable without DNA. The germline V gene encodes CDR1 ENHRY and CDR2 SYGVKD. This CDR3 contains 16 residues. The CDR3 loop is CAISQEGTSGQETQYF.

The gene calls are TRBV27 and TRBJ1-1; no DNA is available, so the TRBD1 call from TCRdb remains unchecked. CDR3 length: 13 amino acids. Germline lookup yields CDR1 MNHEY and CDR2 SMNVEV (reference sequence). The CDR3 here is CATRAFMNTEAFF.

CDR3 protein: CSVEPRLAVRPQYF. The chain is built from TRBV29-1 and TRBJ2-5; with no DNA, the TCRdb D assignment of TRBD2 cannot be verified. This CDR3 is 14 amino acids long. Germline V gives CDR1 SQVTM, CDR2 ANQGSEA.

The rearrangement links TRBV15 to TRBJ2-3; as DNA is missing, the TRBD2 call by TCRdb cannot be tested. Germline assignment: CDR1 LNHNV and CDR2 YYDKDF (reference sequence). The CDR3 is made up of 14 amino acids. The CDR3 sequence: CATSKDSDTDTQYF.

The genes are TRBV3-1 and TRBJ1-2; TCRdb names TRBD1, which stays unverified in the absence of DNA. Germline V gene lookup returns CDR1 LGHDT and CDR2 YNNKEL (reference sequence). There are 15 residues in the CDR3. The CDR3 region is CASSQRFRGIYGYTF.

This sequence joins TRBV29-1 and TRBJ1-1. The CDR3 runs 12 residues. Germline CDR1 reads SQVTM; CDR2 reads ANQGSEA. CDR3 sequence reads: CSGRRANTEAFF.

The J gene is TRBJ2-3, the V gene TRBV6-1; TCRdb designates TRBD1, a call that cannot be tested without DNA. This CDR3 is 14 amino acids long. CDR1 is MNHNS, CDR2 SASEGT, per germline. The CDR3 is CASLGQGGADTQYF.